Shown below are 15 T cell receptor beta chains from a single sample sequenced in a study of post-analysis software for immune sequencing data (dated by TCRdb to between 2014 and 2017). General conclusions and limits of the study: Patients showed significantly higher frequencies than controls for about five TRBV segments, among them TRBV5-6, TRBV5-1 and TRBV20-1.

The library was built by means of PCR. These reads were obtained on an Illumina HiSeq 2500. To reduce PCR and sequencing biases, unique molecular identifiers were incorporated into the TCR beta cDNA libraries. The raw public reads went through TCRdb reprocessing: fastp at Q25, MiXCR clone calling, in-frame beta chains kept. A single entry per CDR3 protein holds the most common genes and DNA from its merged rows. The sample yields approximately 350,000 distinct CDR3 sequences; 30% to 45% were counted once. 13% of the sample belongs to the ten largest clones. These receptors have no identified antigens. Sequences were obtained from blood. The receptors shown here come from a girl aged 5-17 years with multiple sclerosis.

This clonotype was recorded a few times. This chain links TRBV15 with TRBJ2-1, with 9 bases matching TRBD2. V was pared by 0 bases and J by 5 bases, with 11 bases of the junction left unmatched. From germline, CDR1 is LNHNV and CDR2 YYDKDF (reference sequence). There are 18 residues in the CDR3. The CDR3 protein is CATSRDLGVAGANNEQFF. In DNA form, the CDR3 reads TGTGCCACCAGCAGAGATCTCGGGGTAGCGGGGGCAAACAATGAGCAGTTCTTC.

This clonotype was detected only a few times. V usage is TRBV11-2 and J usage is TRBJ2-1; perhaps TRBD1 as D (5 bases). The CDR3 totals 15 residues. Germline lookup yields CDR1 SGHAT and CDR2 FQNNGV. Trimming left V 5 bases short and J 6 bases short, with 17 bases between. The CDR3 reads CASSPRQTVGNEQFF. The CDR3 DNA reads as TGTGCCAGCAGCCCTAGACAGACCGTAGGCAATGAGCAGTTCTTC.

This chain links TRBV12-3 or TRBV12-4 with TRBJ2-7; D not resolved. With 4 bases removed from V and 3 bases from J, the gap between germline ends came to 10 bases. The CDR3 is made up of 13 amino acids. The CDR3 DNA reads TGTGCCAGCAGTTCCCCCGTCATCTACGAGCAGTACTTC. It codes for CASSSPVIYEQYF.

V gene TRBV28 combines with J gene TRBJ2-7, with D hard to call. CDR1 is MDHEN and CDR2 is SYDVKM in the germline V gene. CDR3 length: 15 amino acids. V lost 4 bases to trimming and J lost 3 bases, with 16 bases between them. CDR3 residues: CASSSWGNVFYEQYF. In nucleotides, the CDR3 is TGTGCCAGCAGTTCTTGGGGAAATGTATTCTACGAGCAGTACTTC. The variable domain in full, completed from reference TRBV28 and TRBJ2-7, reads DVKVTQSSRYLVKRTGEKVFLECVQDMDHENMFWYRQDPGLGLRLIYFSYDVKMKEKGDIPEGYSVSREKKERFSLILESASTNQTSMYLCASSSWGNVFYEQYFGPGTRLTVT.

J is TRBJ1-2 and V is TRBV6-5; 9 positions match TRBD1. There are 14 residues in the CDR3. In germline, CDR1 is MNHEY, CDR2 SVGAGI. V gave up 9 bases and J gave up 3 bases; unmatched junction bases: 8. CDR3 sequence (DNA): TGTGCCAGTGGACCCGGGACAGGGTACTATGGCTACACCTTC. This translates into CASGPGTGYYGYTF.

As DNA, the CDR3 is TGCAGTGCCAGGACAGGGGAGAGGAACACTGAAGCTTTCTTT. This encodes CSARTGERNTEAFF. The chain recombines TRBV20-1 with TRBJ1-1, with TRBD1 matching over 9 bases. With 6 bases clipped from V and 1 base from J, the junction kept 6 bases outside the gene matches. Germline assignment: CDR1 DFQATT and CDR2 SNEGSKA (reference sequence). The CDR3 is made up of 14 amino acids.

The chain carries TRBV24-1 and TRBJ2-1; 12 nucleotides agree with TRBD2. CDR1 is KGHDR, CDR2 SFDVKD, per germline. Trimming took 6 bases from V and 5 from J; bases not matched to a gene: 4. The CDR3 is 15 residues long. CDR3 residues: CATSIGLAGHNEQFF. The CDR3 DNA follows: TGTGCCACCAGTATTGGACTAGCGGGGCACAATGAGCAGTTCTTC.

The V and J genes are TRBV20-1 and TRBJ2-1, with 7 bases lining up with TRBD2. The germline V gene has CDR1 DFQATT and CDR2 SNEGSKA (reference sequence). After removal of 4 bases from V and 3 bases from J, the junction contained 12 bases not matched to a gene. The length of the CDR3 is 16 residues. For the CDR3, the DNA is TGCAGTGCTAACCCCCCCGGCGGGGGATACTACAATGAGCAGTTCTTC. This translates into CSANPPGGGYYNEQFF.

This clonotype came up a few times. This chain uses TRBV4-1 with TRBJ2-1; 8 bases are a match to TRBD2. The trim removed 4 bases at V and 3 bases at J, leaving 8 bases unmatched. The CDR3 has 16 amino acids. CDR1 and CDR2 from the germline V gene are MGHRA and YSYEKL. The chain's CDR3 is CASSLEAGTSYNEQFF. In nucleotides, the CDR3 is TGCGCCAGCAGCCTCGAGGCGGGGACTAGCTACAATGAGCAGTTCTTC.

This clonotype was counted a few times. The chain carries TRBV7-3 and TRBJ2-7; the match to TRBD2 covers 9 bases. CDR1 and CDR2 (germline): SGHTA, FQGTGA. This CDR3 is 14 amino acids long. V lost 0 bases to trimming and J lost 7 bases; unmatched junction nucleotides: 4. CDR3 coding DNA: TGTGCCAGCAGCTTAACGGGGGCGGGAGGGGAGCAGTACTTC. It translates to CASSLTGAGGEQYF.

This clonotype was seen more than once but under ten times. This chain joins TRBV4-3 and TRBJ2-7; 9 nucleotides agree with TRBD2. There are 16 residues in the CDR3. Germline CDR1 is LGHNA and CDR2 is YSLEER. J gave up 5 bases and V 2 bases, and 10 bases lay outside the gene matches. The CDR3 nucleotides are TGCGCCAGCAGCCAATCCAGGCTAGCGGGGATCAACGAGCAGTACTTC. As protein: CASSQSRLAGINEQYF.

This clonotype turned up a few times. This chain connects TRBV20-1 to TRBJ1-5; D is perhaps TRBD1 (6 bases). Germline CDR1 reads DFQATT; CDR2 reads SNEGSKA (reference sequence). V was cut by 0 bases and J by 0 bases, with 15 bases left in between. The CDR3 is 17 amino acids. CDR3 in amino acids: CSARDPVPQGSNQPQHF. The CDR3 nucleotides are TGCAGTGCTAGAGACCCCGTGCCACAGGGTAGCAATCAGCCCCAGCATTTT.

V usage is TRBV12-3 or TRBV12-4 and J usage is TRBJ2-1; 13 nucleotides agree with TRBD2. V gave up 2 bases and J gave up 6 bases; unmatched junction bases: 10. CDR3 length: 18 residues. This CDR3 reads CASSLTTRGLAGINEQFF. CDR3 sequence (DNA): TGTGCCAGCAGTTTAACAACTAGGGGACTAGCGGGGATCAATGAGCAGTTCTTC.

This chain uses TRBV5-6 with TRBJ1-1; the match to TRBD1 covers 10 bases. CDR3 size: 17 residues. Germline V gene lookup returns CDR1 SGHDT and CDR2 YYEEEE. V was pared by 0 bases and J by 4 bases, with 9 bases of the junction left unmatched. CDR3 in amino acids: CASSLVGQGNSRTEAFF. The CDR3 nucleotides read TGTGCCAGCAGCTTGGTGGGACAGGGGAATAGTCGCACTGAAGCTTTCTTT.

In regard to this clonotype: One end of the junction varies from germline; a read error may be responsible. This chain joins TRBV12-3 or TRBV12-4 and TRBJ2-3; a possible D gene is TRBD1 (5 bases). This CDR3 region has 14 residues. In nucleotides, the CDR3 is TGTGCCAGCAGTTTATGGGGCACTTCAGATACGGAGTATTTT. Encoded protein: CASSLWGTSDTEYF.